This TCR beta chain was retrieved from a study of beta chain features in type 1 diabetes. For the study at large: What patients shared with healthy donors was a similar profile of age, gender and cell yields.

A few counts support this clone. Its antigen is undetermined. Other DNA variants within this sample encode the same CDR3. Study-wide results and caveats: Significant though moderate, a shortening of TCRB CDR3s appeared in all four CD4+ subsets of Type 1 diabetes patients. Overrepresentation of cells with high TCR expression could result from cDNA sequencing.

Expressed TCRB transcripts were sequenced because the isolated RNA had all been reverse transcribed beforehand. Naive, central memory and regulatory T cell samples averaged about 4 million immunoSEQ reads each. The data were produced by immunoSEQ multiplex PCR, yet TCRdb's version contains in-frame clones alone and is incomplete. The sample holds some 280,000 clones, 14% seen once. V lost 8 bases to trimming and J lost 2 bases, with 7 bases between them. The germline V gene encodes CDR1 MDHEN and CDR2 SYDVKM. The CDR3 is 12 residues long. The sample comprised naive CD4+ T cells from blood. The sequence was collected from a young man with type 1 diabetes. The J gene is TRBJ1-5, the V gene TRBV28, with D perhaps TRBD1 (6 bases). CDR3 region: CASSGGNQPQHF. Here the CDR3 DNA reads TGTGCCAGCTCAGGGGGCAATCAGCCCCAGCATTTT.